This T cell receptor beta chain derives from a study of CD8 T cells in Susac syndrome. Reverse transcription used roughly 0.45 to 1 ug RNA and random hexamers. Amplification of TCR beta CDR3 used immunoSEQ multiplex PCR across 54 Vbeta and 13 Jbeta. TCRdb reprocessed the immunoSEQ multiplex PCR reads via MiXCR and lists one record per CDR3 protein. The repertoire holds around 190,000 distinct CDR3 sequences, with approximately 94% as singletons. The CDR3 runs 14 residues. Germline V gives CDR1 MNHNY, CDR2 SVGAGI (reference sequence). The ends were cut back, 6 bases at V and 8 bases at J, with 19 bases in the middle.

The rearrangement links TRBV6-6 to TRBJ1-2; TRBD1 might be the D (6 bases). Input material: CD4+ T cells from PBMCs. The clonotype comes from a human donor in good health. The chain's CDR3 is CASSRDMALEGYTF. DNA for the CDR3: TGTGCCAGCAGCCGGGACATGGCCCTTGAGGGCTACACCTTC.